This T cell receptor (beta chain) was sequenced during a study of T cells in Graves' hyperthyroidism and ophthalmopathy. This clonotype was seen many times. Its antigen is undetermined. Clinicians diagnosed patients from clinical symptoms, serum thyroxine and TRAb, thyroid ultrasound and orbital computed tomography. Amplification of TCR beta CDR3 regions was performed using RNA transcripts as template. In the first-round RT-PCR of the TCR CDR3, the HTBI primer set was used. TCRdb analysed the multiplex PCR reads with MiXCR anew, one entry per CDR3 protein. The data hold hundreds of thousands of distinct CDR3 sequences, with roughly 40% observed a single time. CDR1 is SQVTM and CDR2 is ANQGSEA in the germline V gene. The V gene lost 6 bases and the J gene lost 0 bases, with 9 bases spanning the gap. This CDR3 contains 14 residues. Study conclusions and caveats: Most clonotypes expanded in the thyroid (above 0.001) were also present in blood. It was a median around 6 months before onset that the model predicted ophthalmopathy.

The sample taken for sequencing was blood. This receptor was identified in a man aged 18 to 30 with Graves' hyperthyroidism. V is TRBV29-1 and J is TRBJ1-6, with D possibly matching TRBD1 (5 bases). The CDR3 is CSVRGSSYNSPLHF. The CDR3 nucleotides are TGCAGCGTGCGGGGGAGCTCCTATAATTCACCCCTCCACTTT.